This T cell receptor beta chain was captured in a study of blood T cell repertoires in COVID-19. Study-level background: The cDNA or gDNA used as material had been derived from T cells, B-cell-depleted T cells, or PBMCs.

This clone has at least ten counts. Clones were sequenced by immunoSEQ multiplex PCR, and TCRdb holds only the in-frame ones, with some missing. The sample lists more than 75,000 clones; roughly 76% were seen once. Between the trimmed V and J ends, which lost 4 bases and 8 bases, there was a span of 23 bases. CDR1 and CDR2 from the germline V gene are MGHRA and YSYEKL. This CDR3 has 16 amino acids. The source is a woman older than 75 with active or convalescent COVID-19. Sequenced input: peripheral blood. The chain has TRBV4-1 and TRBJ1-2; possible D gene TRBD1, 6 bases. The CDR3: CASSREPNRVSDGYTF. In DNA form, the CDR3 reads TGCGCCAGCAGCCGAGAACCTAACAGGGTGTCTGACGGCTACACCTTC.